This T cell receptor (beta chain) is from a study of CD8 T cells in Susac syndrome. The RNA input was roughly 0.45 to 1 ug, and it was reverse transcribed with random hexamers. An immunoSEQ multiplex PCR amplified TCR beta CDR3 over 54 Vbeta and 13 Jbeta. A single record per CDR3 protein comes from TCRdb applying MiXCR to the immunoSEQ multiplex PCR reads. The data contain under 550,000 distinct CDR3 sequences, about 85% of them singletons. Germline loops: CDR1 SGHVS, CDR2 FNYEAQ. With 5 bases removed from V and 11 bases from J, the gap between germline ends came to 21 bases. This CDR3 contains 14 residues. High-throughput TCR beta sequencing covered peripheral CD8+ and CD4+ T cells. Stable or active relapsing-remitting multiple sclerosis, untreated and meeting revised McDonald criteria, defined the controls. TEMRA cells were FACS-enriched, with CD8+ and CD4+ T cells isolated negatively.

Material for sequencing was CD8+ T cells from PBMCs. This TCR came from a human donor with multiple sclerosis. The rearrangement uses TRBV7-6 and TRBJ1-1, with a tentative D call TRBD1 (5 bases). The CDR3 protein is CASSTRDSNITAFF. DNA of the CDR3: TGTGCCAGCAGCACCCGGGACTCCAACATTACGGCTTTCTTT.